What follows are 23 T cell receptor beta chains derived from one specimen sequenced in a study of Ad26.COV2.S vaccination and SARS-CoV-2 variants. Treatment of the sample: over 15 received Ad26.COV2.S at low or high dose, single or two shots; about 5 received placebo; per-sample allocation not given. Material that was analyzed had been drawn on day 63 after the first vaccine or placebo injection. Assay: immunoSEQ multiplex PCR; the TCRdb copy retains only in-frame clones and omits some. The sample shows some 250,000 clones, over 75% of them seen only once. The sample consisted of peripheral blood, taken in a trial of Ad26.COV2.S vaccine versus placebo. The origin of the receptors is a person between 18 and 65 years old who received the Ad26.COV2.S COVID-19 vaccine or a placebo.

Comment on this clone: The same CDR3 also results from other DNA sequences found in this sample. CDR3: CASSPGQGYEQYF. The CDR3 nucleotides read TGTGCCAGCAGTCCGGGACAGGGTTACGAGCAGTACTTC. V and J are TRBV27 and TRBJ2-7; 9 bases fit TRBD1. This CDR3 region has 13 residues. Per germline, CDR1 MNHEY and CDR2 SMNVEV (reference sequence). Trimming cost V 5 bases and J 4 bases; bases outside gene matches: 3.

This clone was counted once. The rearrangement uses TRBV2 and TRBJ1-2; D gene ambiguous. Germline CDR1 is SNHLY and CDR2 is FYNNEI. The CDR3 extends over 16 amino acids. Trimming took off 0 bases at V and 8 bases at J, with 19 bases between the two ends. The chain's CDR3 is CASSEAGLVVGDGYTF. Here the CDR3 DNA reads TGTGCCAGCAGTGAAGCGGGATTGGTGGTCGGTGACGGCTACACCTTC.

In DNA form, the CDR3 reads TGTGCCAGCAGCATAGACACAAGCTCCTACAATGAGCAGTTCTTC. This gives the protein CASSIDTSSYNEQFF. This chain connects TRBV7-3 to TRBJ2-1; D is ambiguous. The CDR3 covers 15 residues. Germline assignment: CDR1 SGHTA and CDR2 FQGTGA. V was clipped by 5 bases and J by 0 bases, with 11 bases between them. Full variable domain (missing parts from reference TRBV7-3 and TRBJ2-1): GAGVSQTPSNKVTEKGKYVELRCDPISGHTALYWYRQSLGQGPEFLIYFQGTGAADDSGLPNDRFFAVRPEGSVSTLKIQRTERGDSAVYLCASSIDTSSYNEQFFGPGTRLTVL.

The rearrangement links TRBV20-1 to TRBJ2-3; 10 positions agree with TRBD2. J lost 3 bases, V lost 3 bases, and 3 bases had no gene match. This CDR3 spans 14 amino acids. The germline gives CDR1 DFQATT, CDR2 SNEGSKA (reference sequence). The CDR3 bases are TGCAGTGCTAGTCCGACTAGCGGGACAGATACGCAGTATTTT. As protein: CSASPTSGTDTQYF.

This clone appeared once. The CDR3 DNA sequence: TGTGCCAGTAGTATAGCTATAAGAAGCGGGAGCGCCGGGGAGCTGTTTTTT. Amino acids: CASSIAIRSGSAGELFF. J is TRBJ2-2 and V is TRBV19, with 8 bases that match TRBD2. This CDR3 spans 17 amino acids. J lost 6 bases, V lost 1 base, and 10 bases had no gene match. Germline CDR1 LNHDA, CDR2 SQIVND (reference sequence).

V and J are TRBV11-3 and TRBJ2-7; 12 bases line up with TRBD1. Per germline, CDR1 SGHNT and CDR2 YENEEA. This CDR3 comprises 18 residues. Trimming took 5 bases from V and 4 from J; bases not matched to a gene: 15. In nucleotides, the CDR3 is TGTGCCAGCAGCCCGGGACAGGGGGCACTCGGTGGGTCTTACGAGCAGTACTTC. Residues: CASSPGQGALGGSYEQYF.

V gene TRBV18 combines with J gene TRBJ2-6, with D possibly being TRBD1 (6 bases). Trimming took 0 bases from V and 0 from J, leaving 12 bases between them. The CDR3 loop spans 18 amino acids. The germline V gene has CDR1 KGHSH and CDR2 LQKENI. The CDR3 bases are TGTGCCAGCTCACCACCGACAGGACAAAGCTCTGGGGCCAACGTCCTGACTTTC. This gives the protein CASSPPTGQSSGANVLTF.

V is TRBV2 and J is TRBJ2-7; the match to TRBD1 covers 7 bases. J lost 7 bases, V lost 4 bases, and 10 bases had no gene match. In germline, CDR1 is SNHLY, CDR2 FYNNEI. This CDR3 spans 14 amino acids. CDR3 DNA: TGTGCCAGCAGTGGCCTCCGGGCAGGGGGAGAGCAGTACTTC. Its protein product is CASSGLRAGGEQYF.

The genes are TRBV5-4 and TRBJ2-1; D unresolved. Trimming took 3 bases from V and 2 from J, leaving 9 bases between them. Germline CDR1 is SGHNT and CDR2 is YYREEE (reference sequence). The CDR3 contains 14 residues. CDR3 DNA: TGTGCCAGCAGCTCGATCAACCCCTACAATGAGCAGTTCTTC. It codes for CASSSINPYNEQFF. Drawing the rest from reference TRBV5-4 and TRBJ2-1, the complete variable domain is ETGVTQSPTHLIKTRGQQVTLRCSSQSGHNTVSWYQQALGQGPQFIFQYYREEENGRGNFPPRFSGLQFPNYSSELNVNALELDDSALYLCASSSINPYNEQFFGPGTRLTVL.

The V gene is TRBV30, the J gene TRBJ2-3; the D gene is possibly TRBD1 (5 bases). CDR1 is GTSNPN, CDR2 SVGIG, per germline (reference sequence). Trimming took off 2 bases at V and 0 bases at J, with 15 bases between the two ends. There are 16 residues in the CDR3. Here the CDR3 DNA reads TGTGCCTGGAGTTGGGGCCGCAGGGCTAGCACAGATACGCAGTATTTT. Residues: CAWSWGRRASTDTQYF.

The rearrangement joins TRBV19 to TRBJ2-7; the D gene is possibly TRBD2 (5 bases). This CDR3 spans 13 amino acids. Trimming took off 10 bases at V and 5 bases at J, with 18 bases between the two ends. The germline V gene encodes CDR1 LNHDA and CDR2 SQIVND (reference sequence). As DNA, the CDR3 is TGTGCCACCAAACCCTATCGGGGAAACGAGCAGTACTTC. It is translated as CATKPYRGNEQYF. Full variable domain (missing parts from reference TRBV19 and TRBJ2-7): DGGITQSPKYLFRKEGQNVTLSCEQNLNHDAMYWYRQDPGQGLRLIYYSQIVNDFQKGDIAEGYSVSREKKESFPLTVTSAQKNPTAFYLCATKPYRGNEQYFGPGTRLTVT.

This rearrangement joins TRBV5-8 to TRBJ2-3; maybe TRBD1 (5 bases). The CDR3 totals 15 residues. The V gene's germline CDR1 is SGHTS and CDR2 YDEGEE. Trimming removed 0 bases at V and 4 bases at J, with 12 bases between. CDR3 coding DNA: TGTGCCAGCAGCTTGGCCGTGGACACTTCAGATACGCAGTATTTT. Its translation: CASSLAVDTSDTQYF.

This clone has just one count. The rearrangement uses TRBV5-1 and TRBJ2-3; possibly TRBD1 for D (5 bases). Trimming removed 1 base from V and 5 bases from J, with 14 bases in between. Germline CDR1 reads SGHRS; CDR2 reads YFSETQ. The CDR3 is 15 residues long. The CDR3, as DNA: TGCGCCAGCAGCTTGAGGGGAACAGACAAAGATACGCAGTATTTT. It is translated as CASSLRGTDKDTQYF.

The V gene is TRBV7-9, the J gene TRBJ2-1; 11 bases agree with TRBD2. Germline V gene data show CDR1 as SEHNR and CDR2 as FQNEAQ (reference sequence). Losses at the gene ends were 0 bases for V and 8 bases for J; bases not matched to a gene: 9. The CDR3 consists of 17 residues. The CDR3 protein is CASSLAGSSGRRYEQFF. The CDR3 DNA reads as TGTGCCAGCAGCTTAGCGGGGTCTAGCGGGAGGCGGTATGAGCAGTTCTTC. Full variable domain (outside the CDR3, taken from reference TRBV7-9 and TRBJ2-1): DTGVSQNPRHKITKRGQNVTFRCDPISEHNRLYWYRQTLGQGPEFLTYFQNEAQLEKSRLLSDRFSAERPKGSFSTLEIQRTEQGDSAMYLCASSLAGSSGRRYEQFFGPGTRLTVL.

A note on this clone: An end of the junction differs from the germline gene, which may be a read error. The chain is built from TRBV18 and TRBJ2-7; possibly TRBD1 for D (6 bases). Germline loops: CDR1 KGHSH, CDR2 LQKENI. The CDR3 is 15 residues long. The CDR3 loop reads CASSPPAGGSHEQYF. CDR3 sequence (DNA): TGTGCCAGCTCACCACCCGCTGGGGGCTCCCACGAGCAGTACTTC.

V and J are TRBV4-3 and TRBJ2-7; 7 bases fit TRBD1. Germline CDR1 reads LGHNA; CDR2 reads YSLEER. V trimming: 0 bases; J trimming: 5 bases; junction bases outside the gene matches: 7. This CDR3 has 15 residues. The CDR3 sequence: CASSQDPTGLDEQYF. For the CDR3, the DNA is TGCGCCAGCAGCCAAGATCCGACAGGGCTCGACGAGCAGTACTTC.

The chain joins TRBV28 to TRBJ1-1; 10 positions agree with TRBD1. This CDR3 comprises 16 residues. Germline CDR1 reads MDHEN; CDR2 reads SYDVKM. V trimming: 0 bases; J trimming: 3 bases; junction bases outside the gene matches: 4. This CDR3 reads CASSLWGTGEDTEAFF. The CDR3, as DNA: TGTGCCAGCAGTTTATGGGGGACAGGGGAGGACACTGAAGCTTTCTTT.

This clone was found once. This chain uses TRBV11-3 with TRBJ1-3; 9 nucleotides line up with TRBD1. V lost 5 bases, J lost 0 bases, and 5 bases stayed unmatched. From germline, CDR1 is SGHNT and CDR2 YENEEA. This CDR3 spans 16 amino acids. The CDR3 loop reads CASSTRDRDSGNTIYF. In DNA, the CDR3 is TGTGCCAGCAGCACCCGGGACAGGGACTCTGGAAACACCATATATTTT.

Written as DNA, the CDR3 is TGCGCCAGCAGCGTGGGACAGGCGCCCAATCAGCCCCAGCATTTT. Its protein is CASSVGQAPNQPQHF. The chain uses TRBV4-1 and TRBJ1-5; 8 bases are a match to TRBD1. The CDR3 runs to 15 residues. Germline CDR1 MGHRA, CDR2 YSYEKL. V was pared by 5 bases and J by 3 bases, with 6 bases of the junction left unmatched.

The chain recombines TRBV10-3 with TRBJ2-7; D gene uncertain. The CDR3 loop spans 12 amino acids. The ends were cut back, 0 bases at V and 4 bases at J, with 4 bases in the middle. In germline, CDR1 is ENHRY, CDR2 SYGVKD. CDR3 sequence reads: CAISESRYEQYF. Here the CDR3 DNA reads TGTGCCATCAGTGAGTCGAGATACGAGCAGTACTTC.

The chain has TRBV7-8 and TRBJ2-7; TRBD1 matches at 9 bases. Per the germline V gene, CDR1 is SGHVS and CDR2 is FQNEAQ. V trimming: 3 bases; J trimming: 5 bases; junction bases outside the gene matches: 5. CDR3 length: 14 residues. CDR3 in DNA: TGTGCCAGCAGCTTCCGACAGGGGGTGGACGAGCAGTACTTC. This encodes CASSFRQGVDEQYF.

The CDR3: CASSSTTPAGYGYTF. The CDR3 DNA follows: TGTGCCAGCAGTTCGACGACGCCGGCCGGCTATGGCTACACCTTC. The chain employs TRBV28 and TRBJ1-2; D not certain. This CDR3 is built from 15 residues. CDR1 is MDHEN, CDR2 SYDVKM, per germline. Trimming removed 4 bases from V and 4 bases from J, with 16 bases in between.

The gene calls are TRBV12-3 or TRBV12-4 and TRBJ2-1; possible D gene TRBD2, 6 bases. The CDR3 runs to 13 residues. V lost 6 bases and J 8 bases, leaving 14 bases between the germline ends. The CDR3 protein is CASRRDSTHEQFF. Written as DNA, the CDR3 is TGTGCCAGCAGGAGGGACTCCACCCATGAGCAGTTCTTC.